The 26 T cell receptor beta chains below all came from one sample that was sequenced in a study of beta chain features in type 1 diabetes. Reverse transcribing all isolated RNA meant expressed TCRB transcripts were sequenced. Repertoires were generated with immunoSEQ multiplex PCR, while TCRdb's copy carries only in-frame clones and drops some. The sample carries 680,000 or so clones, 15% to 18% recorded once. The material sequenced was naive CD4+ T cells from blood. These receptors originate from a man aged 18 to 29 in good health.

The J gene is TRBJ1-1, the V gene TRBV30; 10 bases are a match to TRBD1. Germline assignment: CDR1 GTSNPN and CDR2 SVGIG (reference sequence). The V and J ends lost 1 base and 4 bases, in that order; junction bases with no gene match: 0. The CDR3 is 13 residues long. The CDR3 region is CAWSGTGGTEAFF. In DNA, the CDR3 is TGTGCCTGGAGTGGGACAGGGGGCACTGAAGCTTTCTTT.

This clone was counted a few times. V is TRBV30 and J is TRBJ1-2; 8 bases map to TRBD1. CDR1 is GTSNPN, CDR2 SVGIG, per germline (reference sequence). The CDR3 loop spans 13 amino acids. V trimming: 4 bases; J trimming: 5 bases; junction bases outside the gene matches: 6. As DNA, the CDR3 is TGTGCCTGGATCGGACAGGGAGGGTATGGCTACACCTTC. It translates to CAWIGQGGYGYTF.

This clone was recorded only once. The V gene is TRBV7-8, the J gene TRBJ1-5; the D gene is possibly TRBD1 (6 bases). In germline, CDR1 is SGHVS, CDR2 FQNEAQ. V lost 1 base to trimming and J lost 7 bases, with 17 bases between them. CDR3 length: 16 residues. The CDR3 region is CASSLGWRQGFQPQHF. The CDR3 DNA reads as TGTGCCAGCAGCTTAGGTTGGCGGCAGGGGTTCCAGCCCCAGCATTTT.

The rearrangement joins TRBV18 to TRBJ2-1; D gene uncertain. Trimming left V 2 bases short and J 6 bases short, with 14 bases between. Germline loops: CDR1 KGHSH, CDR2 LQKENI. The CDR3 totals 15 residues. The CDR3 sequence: CASSPSLAQVNEQFF. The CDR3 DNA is TGTGCCAGCTCACCATCACTCGCCCAGGTCAATGAGCAGTTCTTC.

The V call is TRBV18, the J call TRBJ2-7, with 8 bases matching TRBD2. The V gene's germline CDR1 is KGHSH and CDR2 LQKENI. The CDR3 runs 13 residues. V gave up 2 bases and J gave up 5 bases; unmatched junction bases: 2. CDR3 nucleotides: TGTGCCAGCTCACCAGTTAGCGGGAACGAGCAGTACTTC. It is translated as CASSPVSGNEQYF.

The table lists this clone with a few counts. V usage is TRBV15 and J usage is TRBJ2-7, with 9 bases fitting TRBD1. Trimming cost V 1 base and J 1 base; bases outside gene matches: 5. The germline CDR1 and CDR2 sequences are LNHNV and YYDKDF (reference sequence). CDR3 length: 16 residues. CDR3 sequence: CATSRASGTGSYEQYF. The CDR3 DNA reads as TGTGCCACCAGCAGAGCGTCCGGGACAGGGTCCTACGAGCAGTACTTC.

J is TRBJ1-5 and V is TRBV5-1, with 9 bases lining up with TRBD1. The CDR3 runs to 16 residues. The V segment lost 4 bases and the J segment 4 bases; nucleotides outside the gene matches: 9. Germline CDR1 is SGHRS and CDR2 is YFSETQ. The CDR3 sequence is CASSPGQGKRNQPQHF. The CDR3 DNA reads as TGCGCCAGCAGCCCTGGACAGGGGAAGAGAAATCAGCCCCAGCATTTT.

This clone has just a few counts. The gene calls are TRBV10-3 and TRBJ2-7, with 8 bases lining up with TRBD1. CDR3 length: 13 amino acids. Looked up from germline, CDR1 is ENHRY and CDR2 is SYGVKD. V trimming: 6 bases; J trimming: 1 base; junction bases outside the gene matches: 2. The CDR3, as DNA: TGTGCCATCAGCTGGACAGGGTCCTACGAGCAGTACTTC. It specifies CAISWTGSYEQYF.

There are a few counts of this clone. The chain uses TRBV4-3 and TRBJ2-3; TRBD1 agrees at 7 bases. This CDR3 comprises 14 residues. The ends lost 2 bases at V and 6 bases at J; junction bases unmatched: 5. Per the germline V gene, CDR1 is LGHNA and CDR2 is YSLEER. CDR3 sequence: CASSQRLDRDTQYF. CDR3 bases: TGCGCCAGCAGCCAACGGTTGGACAGGGATACGCAGTATTTT.

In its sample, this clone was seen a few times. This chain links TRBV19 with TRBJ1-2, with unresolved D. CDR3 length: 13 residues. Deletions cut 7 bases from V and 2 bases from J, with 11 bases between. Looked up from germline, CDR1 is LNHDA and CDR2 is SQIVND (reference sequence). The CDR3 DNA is TGTGCCAGTAAGGAGCGGATAAACTATGGCTACACCTTC. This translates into CASKERINYGYTF.

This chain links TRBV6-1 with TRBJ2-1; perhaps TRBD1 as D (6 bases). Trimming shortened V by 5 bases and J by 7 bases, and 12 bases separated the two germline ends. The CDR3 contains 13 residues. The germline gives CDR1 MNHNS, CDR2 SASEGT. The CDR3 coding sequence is TGTGCCAGCAGTCCTCAGGGGAGTAATGAGCAGTTCTTC. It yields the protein CASSPQGSNEQFF.

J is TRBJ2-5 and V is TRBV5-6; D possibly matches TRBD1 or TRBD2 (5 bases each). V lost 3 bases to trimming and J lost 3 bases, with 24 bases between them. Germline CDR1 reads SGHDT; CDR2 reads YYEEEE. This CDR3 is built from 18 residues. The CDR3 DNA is TGTGCCAGCAGCTCTCCAGGGACCAGCGGTTTAAAAGAAGAGACCCAGTACTTC. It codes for CASSSPGTSGLKEETQYF.

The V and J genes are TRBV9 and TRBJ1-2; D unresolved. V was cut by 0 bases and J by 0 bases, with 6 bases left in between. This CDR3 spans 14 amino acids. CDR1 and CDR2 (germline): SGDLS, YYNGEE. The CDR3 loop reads CASSVGRANYGYTF. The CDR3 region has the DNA TGTGCCAGCAGCGTAGGAAGGGCTAACTATGGCTACACCTTC.

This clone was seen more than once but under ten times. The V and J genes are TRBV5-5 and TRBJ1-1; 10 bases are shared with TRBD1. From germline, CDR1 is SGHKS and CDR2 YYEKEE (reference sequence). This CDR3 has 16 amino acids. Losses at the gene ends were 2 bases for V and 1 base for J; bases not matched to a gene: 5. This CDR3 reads CASSFPGTGENTEAFF. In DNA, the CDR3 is TGTGCCAGCAGCTTCCCCGGGACAGGGGAGAACACTGAAGCTTTCTTT.

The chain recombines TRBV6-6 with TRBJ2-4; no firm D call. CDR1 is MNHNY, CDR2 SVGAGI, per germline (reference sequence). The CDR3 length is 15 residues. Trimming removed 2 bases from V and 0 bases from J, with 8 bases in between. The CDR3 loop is CASSYGRLAKNIQYF. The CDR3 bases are TGTGCCAGCAGTTACGGCCGCCTAGCCAAAAACATTCAGTACTTC.

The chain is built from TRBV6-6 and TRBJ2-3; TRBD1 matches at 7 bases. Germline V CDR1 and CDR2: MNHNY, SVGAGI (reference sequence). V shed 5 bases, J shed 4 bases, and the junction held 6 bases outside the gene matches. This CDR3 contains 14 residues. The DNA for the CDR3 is TGTGCCAGCAGTCAATTCACAGGGGCAGATACGCAGTATTTT. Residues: CASSQFTGADTQYF.

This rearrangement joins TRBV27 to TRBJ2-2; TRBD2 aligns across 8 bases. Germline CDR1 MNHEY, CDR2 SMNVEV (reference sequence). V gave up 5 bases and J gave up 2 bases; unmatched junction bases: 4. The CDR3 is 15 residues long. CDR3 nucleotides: TGTGCCAGCAGTCGACTAGCGCGTAACACCGGGGAGCTGTTTTTT. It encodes CASSRLARNTGELFF.

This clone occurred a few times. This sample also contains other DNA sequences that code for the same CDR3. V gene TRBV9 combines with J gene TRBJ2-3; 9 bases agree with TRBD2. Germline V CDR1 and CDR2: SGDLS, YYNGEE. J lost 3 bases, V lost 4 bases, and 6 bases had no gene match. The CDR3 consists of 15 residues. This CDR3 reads CASSPRTSVTDTQYF. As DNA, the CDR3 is TGTGCCAGCAGCCCGCGGACTAGCGTGACAGATACGCAGTATTTT.

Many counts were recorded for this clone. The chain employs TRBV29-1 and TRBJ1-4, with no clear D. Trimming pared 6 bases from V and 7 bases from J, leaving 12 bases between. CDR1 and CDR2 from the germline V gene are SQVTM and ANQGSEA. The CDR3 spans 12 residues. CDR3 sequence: CSVGRLGEKLFF. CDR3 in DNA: TGCAGCGTAGGACGTCTGGGTGAAAAACTGTTTTTT. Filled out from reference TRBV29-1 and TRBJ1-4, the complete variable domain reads SAVISQKPSRDICQRGTSLTIQCQVDSQVTMMFWYRQQPGQSLTLIATANQGSEATYESGFVIDKFPISRPNLTFSTLTVSNMSPEDSSIYLCSVGRLGEKLFFGSGTQLSVL.

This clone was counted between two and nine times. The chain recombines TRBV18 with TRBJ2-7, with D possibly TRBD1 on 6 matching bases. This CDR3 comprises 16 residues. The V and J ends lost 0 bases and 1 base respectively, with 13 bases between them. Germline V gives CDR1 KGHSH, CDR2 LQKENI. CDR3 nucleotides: TGTGCCAGCTCACCACCGGGATTTGACAGGTCCTACGAGCAGTACTTC. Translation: CASSPPGFDRSYEQYF. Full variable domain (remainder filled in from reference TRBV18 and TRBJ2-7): NAGVMQNPRHLVRRRGQEARLRCSPMKGHSHVYWYRQLPEEGLKFMVYLQKENIIDESGMPKERFSAEFPKEGPSILRIQQVVRGDSAAYFCASSPPGFDRSYEQYFGPGTRLTVT.

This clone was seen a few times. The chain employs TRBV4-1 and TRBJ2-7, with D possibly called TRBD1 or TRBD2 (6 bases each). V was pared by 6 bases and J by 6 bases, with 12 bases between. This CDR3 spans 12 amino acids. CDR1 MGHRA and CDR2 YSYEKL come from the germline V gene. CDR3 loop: CASRGGGGEQYF. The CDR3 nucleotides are TGCGCCAGCAGGGGGGGCGGAGGCGAGCAGTACTTC.

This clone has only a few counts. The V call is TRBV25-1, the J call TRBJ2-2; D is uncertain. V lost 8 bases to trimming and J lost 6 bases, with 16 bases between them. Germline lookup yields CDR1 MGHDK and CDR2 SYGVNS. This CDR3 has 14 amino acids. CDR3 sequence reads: CASDTSRTSGELFF. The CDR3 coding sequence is TGTGCCAGCGATACATCCAGAACGTCCGGGGAGCTGTTTTTT.

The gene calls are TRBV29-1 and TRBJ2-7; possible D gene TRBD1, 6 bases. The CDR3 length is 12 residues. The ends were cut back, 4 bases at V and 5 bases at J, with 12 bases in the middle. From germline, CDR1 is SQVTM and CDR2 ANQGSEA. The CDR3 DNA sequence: TGCAGCGTTGTGAGGGGGTCCCACGAGCAGTACTTC. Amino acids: CSVVRGSHEQYF.

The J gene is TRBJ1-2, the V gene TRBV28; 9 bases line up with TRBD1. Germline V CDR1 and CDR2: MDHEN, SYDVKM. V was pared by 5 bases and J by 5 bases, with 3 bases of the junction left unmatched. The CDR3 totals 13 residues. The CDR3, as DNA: TGTGCCAGCAGTATTGGGACAGGGTATGGCTACACCTTC. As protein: CASSIGTGYGYTF.

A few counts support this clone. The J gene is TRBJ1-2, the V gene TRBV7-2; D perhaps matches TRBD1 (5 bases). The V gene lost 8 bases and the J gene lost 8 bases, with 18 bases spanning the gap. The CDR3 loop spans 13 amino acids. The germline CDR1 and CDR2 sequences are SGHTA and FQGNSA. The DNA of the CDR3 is TGTGCCAGCGCAGCTTACGGGGCGCGAGGCTACACCTTC. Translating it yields CASAAYGARGYTF. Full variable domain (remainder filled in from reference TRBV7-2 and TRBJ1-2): GAGVSQSPSNKVTEKGKDVELRCDPISGHTALYWYRQSLGQGLEFLIYFQGNSAPDKSGLPSDRFSAERTGGSVSTLTIQRTQQEDSAVYLCASAAYGARGYTFGSGTRLTVV.

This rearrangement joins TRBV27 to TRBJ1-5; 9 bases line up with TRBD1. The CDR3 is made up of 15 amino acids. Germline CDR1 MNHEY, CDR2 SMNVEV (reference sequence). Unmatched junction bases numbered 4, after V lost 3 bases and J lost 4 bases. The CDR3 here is CASSFGTGRNQPQHF. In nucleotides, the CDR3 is TGTGCCAGCAGTTTCGGGACAGGGCGGAATCAGCCCCAGCATTTT.